Following are 22 T cell receptor beta chains from one sample sequenced in a study of T cells in Graves' hyperthyroidism and ophthalmopathy. TCR beta CDR3 regions were amplified from RNA. Researchers ran a first-round RT-PCR on the TCR CDR3 using the HTBI primer set. In TCRdb, the multiplex PCR reads were re-called with MiXCR into one record per CDR3 protein. The table shows 300,000 to 400,000 distinct CDR3 sequences, with about 15% occurring only once. The specimen sequenced was blood. The receptors were gathered from a woman aged 60-75 years with Graves' hyperthyroidism.

In this sample, this clonotype turned up a few times. The germline gene is not matched at one end of the junction; a read error may be the cause. The J gene is TRBJ1-1, the V gene TRBV19, with 7 nucleotides matching TRBD1. CDR3 length: 14 amino acids. Germline loops: CDR1 LNHDA, CDR2 SQIVND (reference sequence). The CDR3 bases are TGTGCCAGTAGTAGTCCAGGGGGGAACGCTGAAGCTTTCTTT. Protein: CASSSPGGNAEAFF.

This clonotype was counted only a few times. The chain combines TRBV12-3 or TRBV12-4 with TRBJ2-1, with 12 bases that match TRBD2. CDR3 length equals 14 residues. V dropped 0 bases and J dropped 14; count of bases not matched to a gene: 5. Here the CDR3 DNA reads TGTGCCAGCAGTTTAGCGAGACTAGCGGGAGAAGAGTTCTTC. This codes for CASSLARLAGEEFF.

This clonotype has ten or more counts. The chain carries TRBV2 and TRBJ2-3; weak D call: TRBD1 (6 bases). This CDR3 contains 16 residues. V lost 7 bases to trimming and J lost 3 bases, with 20 bases between them. The V gene's germline CDR1 is SNHLY and CDR2 FYNNEI. As DNA, the CDR3 is TGTGCCAGCACCAGAGGGCAGGGGCGATTAACAGATACGCAGTATTTT. It yields the protein CASTRGQGRLTDTQYF. The variable domain in full, with the rest retrieved from reference TRBV2 and TRBJ2-3, is EPEVTQTPSHQVTQMGQEVILRCVPISNHLYFYWYRQILGQKVEFLVSFYNNEISEKSEIFDDQFSVERPDGSNFTLKIRSTKLEDSAMYFCASTRGQGRLTDTQYFGPGTRLTVL.

On this clonotype: One base away lies a much larger clone, so this may be a sequencing read error. The chain uses TRBV10-1 and TRBJ2-3, with 14 bases identical to TRBD2. The CDR3 contains 16 residues. Per germline, CDR1 WNHNN and CDR2 SYGVQD (reference sequence). The DNA of the CDR3 is TGCGCCAGCAGTACTGGGACTAGCGGGAGAAGAGATGCGCAGTATTTT. Translated, it gives CASSTGTSGRRDAQYF.

This clonotype was counted many times. The chain combines TRBV27 with TRBJ2-7; D is unresolved. The CDR3 consists of 13 residues. V was clipped by 4 bases and J by 0 bases, with 7 bases between them. The germline V gene has CDR1 MNHEY and CDR2 SMNVEV (reference sequence). The CDR3 coding sequence is TGTGCCAGCAGTTCCAGCCCCTCCTACGAGCAGTACTTC. Residues: CASSSSPSYEQYF.

The sample holds many counts of this clonotype. J is TRBJ2-3 and V is TRBV24-1; D gene unclear. Trimming took 9 bases from V and 1 from J, leaving 10 bases between them. Looked up from germline, CDR1 is KGHDR and CDR2 is SFDVKD. The CDR3 runs 13 residues. The CDR3 protein is CATEVAGTDTQYF. CDR3 DNA: TGTGCCACCGAGGTGGCAGGCACAGATACGCAGTATTTT.

The chain employs TRBV20-1 and TRBJ1-4, with D hard to call. Germline V gene sequence: CDR1 DFQATT, CDR2 SNEGSKA (reference sequence). The CDR3 has 15 residues. The V end lost 0 bases, the J end lost 3 bases, and 11 bases lay between the germline ends. The CDR3 DNA sequence: TGCAGTGCTAGAGATCCCCTCCAAGCTAATGAAAAACTGTTTTTT. This sequence encodes CSARDPLQANEKLFF.

This clonotype was counted between two and nine times. DNA of the CDR3: TGCGCCAGCAGCTTGGTTTCAGGAAGAAACATTCAGTACTTC. As protein: CASSLVSGRNIQYF. V gene TRBV5-1 combines with J gene TRBJ2-4; D gene uncertain. V was trimmed by 0 bases and J by 6 bases, leaving 10 bases between them. The CDR3 sequence is 14 residues long. CDR1 is SGHRS, CDR2 YFSETQ, per germline.

The V and J genes are TRBV5-1 and TRBJ2-5; maybe TRBD2 (5 bases). V was trimmed by 0 bases and J by 4 bases, leaving 16 bases between them. The length of the CDR3 is 16 residues. The germline V gene has CDR1 SGHRS and CDR2 YFSETQ. The CDR3 sequence: CASSLVPRPRGETQYF. The DNA of the CDR3 is TGCGCCAGCAGCTTGGTTCCTAGGCCCCGGGGAGAGACCCAGTACTTC.

In this sample, this clonotype turned up many times. V and J are TRBV11-3 and TRBJ1-1, with D possibly TRBD1 on 5 matching bases. In germline, CDR1 is SGHNT, CDR2 YENEEA. Trimming left V 2 bases short and J 8 bases short, with 12 bases between. This CDR3 comprises 13 residues. CDR3 protein: CASSLFREGEAFF. The CDR3 nucleotides are TGTGCCAGCAGCTTATTCAGGGAGGGAGAAGCTTTCTTT. The whole variable domain, remainder taken from reference TRBV11-3 and TRBJ1-1, is EAGVVQSPRYKIIEKKQPVAFWCNPISGHNTLYWYLQNLGQGPELLIRYENEEAVDDSQLPKDRFSAERLKGVDSTLKIQPAELGDSAVYLCASSLFREGEAFFGQGTRLTVV.

This clonotype was detected many times. The DNA of the CDR3 is TGCAGTGCCCAGGGACAGGGGGTATTCTACGAGCAGTACTTC. Translated: CSAQGQGVFYEQYF. The chain employs TRBV20-1 and TRBJ2-7, with 11 bases fitting TRBD1. Germline V gene data show CDR1 as DFQATT and CDR2 as SNEGSKA (reference sequence). Losses at the gene ends were 6 bases for V and 3 bases for J; bases not matched to a gene: 7. CDR3 length: 14 residues.

In its sample, this clonotype was seen many times. The V call is TRBV11-2, the J call TRBJ2-2, with D uncertain. CDR3 length: 15 amino acids. CDR1 and CDR2 (germline): SGHAT, FQNNGV. Trimming cost V 3 bases and J 0 bases, with 8 bases left between them. The CDR3 DNA reads TGTGCCAGCAGCTTCGACCCCGCGAACACCGGGGAGCTGTTTTTT. It specifies CASSFDPANTGELFF.

The chain employs TRBV11-2 and TRBJ2-7; D uncertain. The germline V gene has CDR1 SGHAT and CDR2 FQNNGV. V shed 3 bases and J shed 0 bases, with 9 bases lying between them. The CDR3 has 14 residues. The CDR3 protein is CASSFTVSSYEQYF. CDR3 DNA: TGTGCCAGCAGCTTCACAGTTAGCTCCTACGAGCAGTACTTC.

The V and J genes are TRBV7-9 and TRBJ2-5; 8 bases fit TRBD2. This CDR3 contains 16 residues. The germline V gene has CDR1 SEHNR and CDR2 FQNEAQ (reference sequence). Trimming took 0 bases from V and 4 from J; bases not matched to a gene: 7. CDR3 sequence reads: CASSLAGSGKGETQYF. In DNA, the CDR3 is TGTGCCAGCAGCTTAGCCGGTAGCGGGAAAGGAGAGACCCAGTACTTC.

In this sample, this clonotype turned up many times. The chain couples TRBV6-1 to TRBJ1-5; D remains unclear. Germline loops: CDR1 MNHNS, CDR2 SASEGT. V lost 3 bases, J lost 7 bases, and 10 bases lay in between. The CDR3 consists of 13 residues. CDR3 residues: CASSDNTNQPQHF. The CDR3 DNA sequence: TGTGCCAGCAGTGACAACACAAACCAGCCCCAGCATTTT.

This clonotype was seen at least ten times. The chain employs TRBV18 and TRBJ2-1; 8 nucleotides agree with TRBD2. V lost 6 bases to trimming and J lost 2 bases; unmatched junction nucleotides: 6. This CDR3 region has 15 residues. Germline CDR1 is KGHSH and CDR2 is LQKENI. This CDR3 is CASSSREGPYNEQFF. CDR3 nucleotides: TGTGCCAGCTCTTCTCGGGAGGGCCCCTACAATGAGCAGTTCTTC.

In this sample, this clonotype turned up many times. The V and J genes are TRBV12-3 or TRBV12-4 and TRBJ1-5; 7 nucleotides agree with TRBD1. CDR3 size: 20 residues. Losses at the gene ends were 1 base for V and 5 bases for J; bases not matched to a gene: 20. The CDR3 region has the DNA TGTGCCAGCAGTTTAGAGGGGGCGATGAGGGTGTTTGGTTCCGATCAGCCCCAGCATTTT. Protein: CASSLEGAMRVFGSDQPQHF.

This clonotype was found many times. The V call is TRBV6-6, the J call TRBJ2-3; no reliable D call. The germline V and J ends were trimmed by 2 bases and 0 bases, with 3 bases remaining between them. This CDR3 spans 13 amino acids. Germline CDR1 reads MNHNY; CDR2 reads SVGAGI (reference sequence). The chain's CDR3 is CASSYTSTDTQYF. Written as DNA, the CDR3 is TGTGCCAGCAGTTACACTAGCACAGATACGCAGTATTTT.

This clonotype came up many times. The chain joins TRBV6-1 to TRBJ1-6; D gene uncertain. The germline V gene has CDR1 MNHNS and CDR2 SASEGT. CDR3 length: 14 amino acids. Trimming cost V 8 bases and J 10 bases, with 18 bases left between them. CDR3 loop: CASATHSGESPLHF. CDR3 DNA: TGTGCCAGCGCAACTCACAGTGGGGAATCACCCCTCCACTTT.

This chain joins TRBV30 and TRBJ2-5; 11 bases are a match to TRBD2. The trim removed 0 bases at V and 5 bases at J, leaving 5 bases unmatched. The CDR3 spans 15 residues. Germline lookup yields CDR1 GTSNPN and CDR2 SVGIG (reference sequence). This CDR3 reads CAWSVSLAGVETQYF. The DNA of the CDR3 is TGTGCCTGGAGTGTATCACTAGCGGGAGTTGAGACCCAGTACTTC.

Regarding this clonotype: A much larger clone differs from this one at a single base, so this may be a read error. The V call is TRBV2, the J call TRBJ1-1; D call uncertain. The V end was cut by 6 bases, the J end by 4 bases, with 12 bases between. Per the germline V gene, CDR1 is SNHLY and CDR2 is FYNNEI. CDR3 length: 13 amino acids. The chain's CDR3 is CASSKLGSTEAFF. The CDR3, as DNA: TGTGCCAGCAGCAAATTGGGTAGCACTGAAGCTTTCTTT.

Worth noting for this clonotype: Possible read error: a much larger clone is one base away. This rearrangement joins TRBV27 to TRBJ1-5, with D unclear. This CDR3 has 13 residues. CDR1 MNHEY and CDR2 SMNVEV come from the germline V gene (reference sequence). V dropped 6 bases and J dropped 9 bases, with 15 bases sitting between them. This CDR3 is CASRKGNRGPQHF. DNA of the CDR3: TGTGCCAGCAGAAAGGGCAACCGGGGGCCCCAGCATTTT.